The sequence of this T cell receptor beta chain was determined in a study of beta chain features in type 1 diabetes. Expressed TCRB transcripts were sequenced because the entire RNA isolate underwent reverse transcription. Libraries were prepared by immunoSEQ multiplex PCR; TCRdb keeps only in-frame clonotypes and omits some of them. The sample lists more than 250,000 clones; about a fifth were seen once. Study outcomes and limitations: Equally in patients and controls, PCR might preferentially amplify shorter templates. For Type 1 diabetes patients, all four CD4+ subsets carried TCRB CDR3s that were moderately but significantly shorter.

V was trimmed by 6 bases and J by 0 bases, leaving 10 bases between them. Germline V lookup: CDR1 SGHTA, CDR2 FQGNSA. The CDR3 contains 14 residues. For this clone: The antigen is unknown.

The sample taken for sequencing was naive CD4+ T cells from blood. The receptor was derived from a woman aged 40 to 49 with type 1 diabetes. The V gene is TRBV7-2, the J gene TRBJ2-3, with D possibly TRBD1 on 6 matching bases. This CDR3 reads CASRDRPSTDTQYF. The CDR3 DNA is TGTGCCAGCAGGGACAGACCTAGCACAGATACGCAGTATTTT.